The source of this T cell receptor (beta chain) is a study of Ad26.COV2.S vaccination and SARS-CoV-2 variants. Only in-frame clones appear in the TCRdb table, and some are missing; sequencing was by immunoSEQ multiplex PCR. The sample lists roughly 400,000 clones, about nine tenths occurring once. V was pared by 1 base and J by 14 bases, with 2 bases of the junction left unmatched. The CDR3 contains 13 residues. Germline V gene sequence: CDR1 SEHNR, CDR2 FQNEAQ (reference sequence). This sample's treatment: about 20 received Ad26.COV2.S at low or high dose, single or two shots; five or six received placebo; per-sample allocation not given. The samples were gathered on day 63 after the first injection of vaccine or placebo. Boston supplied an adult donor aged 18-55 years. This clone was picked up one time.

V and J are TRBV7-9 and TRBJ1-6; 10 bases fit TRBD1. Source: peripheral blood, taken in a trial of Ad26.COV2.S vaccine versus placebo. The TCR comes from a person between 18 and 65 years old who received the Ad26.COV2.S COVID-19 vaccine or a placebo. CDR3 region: CASSLGQGATLHF. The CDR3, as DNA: TGTGCCAGCAGCTTAGGACAGGGGGCCACCCTCCACTTT.